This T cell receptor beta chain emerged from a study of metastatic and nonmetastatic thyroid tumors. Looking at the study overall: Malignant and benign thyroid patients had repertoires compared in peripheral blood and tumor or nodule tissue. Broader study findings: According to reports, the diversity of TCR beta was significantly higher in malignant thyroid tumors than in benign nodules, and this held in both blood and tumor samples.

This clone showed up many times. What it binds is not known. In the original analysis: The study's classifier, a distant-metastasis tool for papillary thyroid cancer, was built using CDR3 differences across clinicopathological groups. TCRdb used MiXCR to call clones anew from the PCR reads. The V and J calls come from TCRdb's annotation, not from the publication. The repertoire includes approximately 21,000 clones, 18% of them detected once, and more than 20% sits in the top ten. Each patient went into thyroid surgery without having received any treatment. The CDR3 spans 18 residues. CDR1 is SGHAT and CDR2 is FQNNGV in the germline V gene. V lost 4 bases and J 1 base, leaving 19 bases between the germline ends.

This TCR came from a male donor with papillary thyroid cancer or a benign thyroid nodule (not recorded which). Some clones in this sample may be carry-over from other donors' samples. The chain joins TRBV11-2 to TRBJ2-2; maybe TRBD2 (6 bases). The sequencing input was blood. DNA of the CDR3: TGTGCCAGCAGCTCCGGGACTTGGGAGCCCAGGAACACCGGGGAGCTGTTTTTT. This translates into CASSSGTWEPRNTGELFF. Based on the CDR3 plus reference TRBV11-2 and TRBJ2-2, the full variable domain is EAGVAQSPRYKIIEKRQSVAFWCNPISGHATLYWYQQILGQGPKLLIQFQNNGVVDDSQLPKDRFSAERLKGVDSTLKIQPAKLEDSAVYLCASSSGTWEPRNTGELFFGEGSRLTVL.